What follows are 28 T cell receptor beta chains derived from one specimen sequenced in a study of blood T cells in healthy people across ages. Next came a second PCR, run for roughly 6 to 11 cycles, which used a sample-barcoded 5' primer along with a J-beta primer mix. TCRdb itself ran the 5' RACE reads through MiXCR, one entry per CDR3 protein. The sample has some 1.6 million distinct CDR3 sequences; roughly 30% are singletons. Sequences were obtained from blood. The receptors here all came from a woman in her 30s in good health.

The CDR3 protein is CASSPGTEVYGYTF. The DNA for the CDR3 is TGCGCCAGCAGCCCTGGGACCGAAGTCTATGGCTACACCTTC. The rearrangement links TRBV5-1 to TRBJ1-2; D is perhaps TRBD1 (5 bases). Germline V gene data show CDR1 as SGHRS and CDR2 as YFSETQ. The CDR3 consists of 14 residues. Trimming took 4 bases from V and 4 from J, leaving 14 bases between them.

CDR3 nucleotides: TGTGCCAGCAGTGATTGGGGTCGGGGGTACACTGAAGCTTTCTTT. It specifies CASSDWGRGYTEAFF. This rearrangement joins TRBV2 to TRBJ1-1, with a tentative D call TRBD1 (5 bases). The germline V and J ends were trimmed by 3 bases and 3 bases, with 14 bases remaining between them. This CDR3 comprises 15 residues. Germline V lookup: CDR1 SNHLY, CDR2 FYNNEI.

The chain employs TRBV20-1 and TRBJ1-2; possible D gene TRBD1, 5 bases. This CDR3 contains 12 residues. CDR1 is DFQATT and CDR2 is SNEGSKA in the germline V gene (reference sequence). The V end lost 7 bases, the J end lost 8 bases, and 17 bases lay between the germline ends. The DNA for the CDR3 is TGCAGTGTTCCACAGGCCGCGGTCGGCTACACCTTC. It is translated as CSVPQAAVGYTF.

This clonotype was counted a few times. CDR3 DNA: TGCAGTGCTAGAGTCCTCGCGGGAAGCCTCGAGCAGTACTTC. Translated, it gives CSARVLAGSLEQYF. The chain has TRBV20-1 and TRBJ2-7; weak D call: TRBD2 (6 bases). The germline CDR1 and CDR2 sequences are DFQATT and SNEGSKA (reference sequence). The CDR3 is made up of 14 amino acids. Trimming took 1 base from V and 6 from J, leaving 16 bases between them.

The rearrangement joins TRBV2 to TRBJ2-4; D gene ambiguous. The CDR3 runs to 14 residues. Trimming removed 6 bases at V and 0 bases at J, with 9 bases between. Per the germline V gene, CDR1 is SNHLY and CDR2 is FYNNEI. CDR3 sequence reads: CASSSFLAKNIQYF. DNA for the CDR3: TGTGCCAGCAGCAGTTTTCTAGCCAAAAACATTCAGTACTTC.

V and J are TRBV5-8 and TRBJ2-1, with 11 bases fitting TRBD2. Germline V CDR1 and CDR2: SGHTS, YDEGEE. V lost 3 bases, J lost 8 bases, and 10 bases stayed unmatched. CDR3 length: 16 residues. CDR3 residues: CASSSGTSGSGDEQFF. In DNA form, the CDR3 reads TGTGCCAGCAGCTCCGGAACTAGCGGGAGTGGTGATGAGCAGTTCTTC. Supplemented by reference TRBV5-8 and TRBJ2-1, the full variable domain reads EAGVTQSPTHLIKTRGQQATLRCSPISGHTSVYWYQQALGLGLQFLLWYDEGEERNRGNFPPRFSGRQFPNYSSELNVNALELEDSALYLCASSSGTSGSGDEQFFGPGTRLTVL.

This clonotype was observed a few times. This chain connects TRBV5-1 to TRBJ1-1; D is possibly TRBD1 (5 bases). In germline, CDR1 is SGHRS, CDR2 YFSETQ. The CDR3 runs 14 residues. V was shortened by 4 bases and J by 3 bases, with 13 bases between the two germline ends. This CDR3 reads CASSSDGTDTEAFF. The CDR3 nucleotides are TGCGCCAGCAGCAGTGACGGGACGGACACTGAAGCTTTCTTT.

This chain uses TRBV3-1 with TRBJ1-2; D gene unclear. With 6 bases removed from V and 3 bases from J, the gap between germline ends came to 5 bases. Germline V CDR1 and CDR2: LGHDT, YNNKEL (reference sequence). The CDR3 is 11 residues long. This CDR3 is CASSKYYGYTF. The CDR3 DNA is TGTGCCAGCAGTAAATACTATGGCTACACCTTC.

The rearrangement links TRBV7-9 to TRBJ1-2; 8 nucleotides line up with TRBD1. The V segment lost 1 base and the J segment 4 bases; nucleotides outside the gene matches: 2. The CDR3 contains 14 residues. Looked up from germline, CDR1 is SEHNR and CDR2 is FQNEAQ (reference sequence). CDR3 in DNA: TGTGCCAGCAGCTTAGTTCAGGGGGCCTATGGCTACACCTTC. It is translated as CASSLVQGAYGYTF.

This clonotype was seen a few times. The rearrangement joins TRBV27 to TRBJ2-5; D perhaps matches TRBD2 (6 bases). The CDR3 runs to 15 residues. CDR1 MNHEY and CDR2 SMNVEV come from the germline V gene (reference sequence). The V end lost 2 bases, the J end lost 4 bases, and 14 bases lay between the germline ends. CDR3 coding DNA: TGTGCCAGCAGTTTAGATTACGGGGGTGCAGAGACCCAGTACTTC. Translated, it gives CASSLDYGGAETQYF.

This clonotype was picked up a small number of times. The chain links TRBV6-1 to TRBJ1-5; D remains ambiguous. Per germline, CDR1 MNHNS and CDR2 SASEGT. The length of the CDR3 is 13 residues. Trimming removed 4 bases from V and 7 bases from J, with 11 bases in between. The CDR3 reads CASSVAGRQPQHF. CDR3 nucleotides: TGTGCCAGCAGTGTGGCGGGAAGACAGCCCCAGCATTTT.

J is TRBJ1-5 and V is TRBV21-1; the D call in the table, TRBD1, was not verified against the DNA. TRBV21-1 counts as a pseudogene. The CDR3 has 15 amino acids. This chain's CDR3 is CASSKPGQINQPQHF. The CDR3 nucleotides read TGTGCCAGCAGCAAACCCGGACAGATTAATCAGCCCCAGCATTTT.

This chain links TRBV4-2 with TRBJ2-3; 12 bases line up with TRBD1. This CDR3 is 18 amino acids long. CDR1 is LGHNA, CDR2 YNFKEQ, per germline. Germline trimming cut 1 base from V and 2 bases from J; bases unmatched to any gene: 7. CDR3 sequence reads: CASSQVPRDRGLTDTQYF. CDR3 sequence (DNA): TGTGCCAGCAGCCAAGTGCCCCGGGACAGGGGGCTCACAGATACGCAGTATTTT.

There are a few counts of this clonotype. The genes are TRBV7-9 and TRBJ2-7, with D uncertain. This CDR3 region has 16 residues. Germline CDR1 and CDR2: SEHNR and FQNEAQ (reference sequence). Trimming stripped 3 bases from V and 1 base from J, with 16 bases between. The CDR3 is CASSFGPKIESYEQYF. The CDR3 region has the DNA TGTGCCAGCAGCTTTGGACCGAAAATCGAATCCTACGAGCAGTACTTC.

This CDR3 is CSVTTGSGQPQHF. The CDR3, as DNA: TGCAGCGTGACAACAGGGTCGGGTCAGCCCCAGCATTTT. The chain combines TRBV29-1 with TRBJ1-5; a weak D match, TRBD1 (6 bases). The CDR3 contains 13 residues. With 6 bases removed from V and 6 bases from J, the gap between germline ends came to 15 bases. Germline assignment: CDR1 SQVTM and CDR2 ANQGSEA.

The chain uses TRBV3-1 and TRBJ2-4; 7 nucleotides match TRBD1. Matching the DNA end better, TRBJ2-7 makes the J call doubtful. Germline CDR1 reads LGHDT; CDR2 reads YNNKEL (reference sequence). The CDR3 totals 16 residues. CDR3 bases: TGTGCCAGCAGCCAAGATTGGGCAAGGCAGGGGGACGAGCAGTACTTC. Translated: CASSQDWARQGDEQYF.

This clonotype was seen a few times. The chain is built from TRBV5-1 and TRBJ1-1, with 9 bases identical to TRBD1. The CDR3 runs to 15 residues. V gave up 3 bases and J gave up 2 bases; unmatched junction bases: 5. Germline values: CDR1 SGHRS, CDR2 YFSETQ. The CDR3 sequence is CASSSSGQGNTEAFF. The CDR3 DNA reads as TGCGCCAGCAGCTCGTCGGGACAGGGCAACACTGAAGCTTTCTTT.

The chain employs TRBV27 and TRBJ2-5; a weak D match, TRBD1 (5 bases). CDR1 is MNHEY and CDR2 is SMNVEV in the germline V gene (reference sequence). V shed 11 bases and J shed 1 base, with 11 bases lying between them. The CDR3 has 12 amino acids. The CDR3 nucleotides are TGTGCCTGCTGTGGGGCCCAAGAGACCCAGTACTTC. This encodes CACCGAQETQYF.

V is TRBV28 and J is TRBJ2-7; D is ambiguous. This CDR3 has 13 residues. Germline values: CDR1 MDHEN, CDR2 SYDVKM. V lost 5 bases to trimming and J lost 2 bases, with 10 bases between them. The CDR3 DNA follows: TGTGCCAGCAGTCCCCAATCCCCCTACGAGCAGTACTTC. Translating it yields CASSPQSPYEQYF.

This clonotype showed up just a few times. This sequence joins TRBV9 and TRBJ2-6; the D gene is possibly TRBD2 (6 bases). V was trimmed by 2 bases and J by 0 bases, leaving 9 bases between them. Germline V CDR1 and CDR2: SGDLS, YYNGEE. The CDR3 runs 16 residues. The CDR3 coding sequence is TGTGCCAGCAGCGTGGGACTTTTCTCTGGGGCCAACGTCCTGACTTTC. This sequence encodes CASSVGLFSGANVLTF.

This sequence joins TRBV4-1 and TRBJ1-2; D possibly corresponds to TRBD1 (5 bases). From germline, CDR1 is MGHRA and CDR2 YSYEKL. This CDR3 is built from 15 residues. V lost 2 bases to trimming and J lost 4 bases, with 14 bases between them. The CDR3 reads CASSQMGQLSYGYTF. The CDR3 DNA follows: TGCGCCAGCAGCCAAATGGGGCAGCTCTCCTATGGCTACACCTTC.

This clonotype was picked up a small number of times. V is TRBV27 and J is TRBJ2-7; 7 nucleotides line up with TRBD1. CDR1 is MNHEY, CDR2 SMNVEV, per germline (reference sequence). This CDR3 has 14 residues. The ends lost 8 bases at V and 7 bases at J; junction bases unmatched: 14. The CDR3 sequence: CASGIRQGLREQYF. As DNA, the CDR3 is TGTGCCAGCGGGATTAGACAGGGCCTGAGGGAGCAGTACTTC.

J is TRBJ2-1 and V is TRBV30, with D perhaps assigned TRBD1 or TRBD2 (5 bases each). Germline-derived CDR1 and CDR2 are GTSNPN and SVGIG (reference sequence). The CDR3 is made up of 15 amino acids. V lost 2 bases, J lost 5 bases, and 16 bases lay in between. CDR3 sequence reads: CAWSPGTPVDNEQFF. The CDR3 DNA is TGTGCCTGGAGTCCCGGGACCCCAGTCGACAATGAGCAGTTCTTC.

This clonotype was counted a few times. This chain's CDR3 is CASSQVRAPYEQYF. The CDR3 coding sequence is TGTGCCAGCAGCCAAGTCAGGGCCCCTTACGAGCAGTACTTC. The chain links TRBV3-1 to TRBJ2-4; D may be TRBD1 (5 bases). The J call may be wrong; the DNA end is better matched by TRBJ2-7. This CDR3 comprises 14 residues. Germline V CDR1 and CDR2: LGHDT, YNNKEL (reference sequence).

This clonotype appeared many times. V is TRBV6-5 and J is TRBJ2-1; 11 nucleotides match TRBD2. CDR3 length equals 15 residues. CDR1 is MNHEY, CDR2 SVGAGI, per germline. V was pared by 6 bases and J by 6 bases, with 7 bases of the junction left unmatched. CDR3 sequence reads: CASSLTSGNSNEQFF. In DNA, the CDR3 is TGTGCCAGCAGCCTGACTAGCGGGAATAGCAATGAGCAGTTCTTC.

This clonotype was seen a single time. A much larger clone sits a single nucleotide away, making a read error possible. The V gene is TRBV29-1, the J gene TRBJ2-7; 8 bases are shared with TRBD1. CDR3 size: 12 residues. Trimming removed 4 bases from V and 9 bases from J; junction bases left unmatched: 8. Per the germline V gene, CDR1 is SQVTM and CDR2 is ANQGSEA. The CDR3 DNA reads as TGCAGCGTTGGACAGGGGTCCCACGGGCAGTACTTC. It is translated as CSVGQGSHGQYF.

A few counts support this clonotype. V gene TRBV27 combines with J gene TRBJ2-5, with 12 bases matching TRBD1. CDR3 length: 15 residues. V lost 3 bases and J lost 6; bases outside the gene matches: 5. Per the germline V gene, CDR1 is MNHEY and CDR2 is SMNVEV (reference sequence). CDR3 residues: CASSFGTGGGKTQYF. CDR3 nucleotide sequence: TGTGCCAGCAGTTTTGGGACAGGGGGCGGAAAGACCCAGTACTTC.

The chain carries TRBV20-1 and TRBJ1-2, with D perhaps matching TRBD1 (6 bases). The CDR3 totals 14 residues. CDR1 is DFQATT and CDR2 is SNEGSKA in the germline V gene (reference sequence). V shed 5 bases and J shed 4 bases, with 17 bases lying between them. The CDR3 sequence is CSADGGQGGYGYTF. Here the CDR3 DNA reads TGCAGTGCTGACGGGGGGCAGGGCGGCTATGGCTACACCTTC.